These 25 T cell receptor beta chains were all obtained from the same sample, sequenced in a study of T-cell reconstitution after alpha-beta-depleted transplantation in children. The TCRbeta library was prepared with unique molecular identifiers. Using its own MiXCR run on the PCR reads, TCRdb lists one record per CDR3 protein. In the table there are about 240,000 distinct CDR3 sequences, roughly 23% of which are singletons. This material consisted of PBMCs, taken before TCRalphabeta/CD19-depleted stem cell transplant. The receptor source for this set is a girl aged 2 to 10 with Fanconi anemia, due to receive a stem cell transplant.

This sequence joins TRBV7-6 and TRBJ2-5; D gene ambiguous. Germline assignment: CDR1 SGHVS and CDR2 FNYEAQ. This CDR3 is 13 amino acids long. Between the trimmed V and J ends, which lost 2 bases and 5 bases, there was a span of 9 bases. CDR3 amino acids: CASSLFPGETQYF. The CDR3 DNA sequence: TGTGCCAGCAGCTTATTCCCGGGTGAGACCCAGTACTTC. Drawing the rest from reference TRBV7-6 and TRBJ2-5, the complete variable domain is GAGVSQSPRYKVTKRGQDVALRCDPISGHVSLYWYRQALGQGPEFLTYFNYEAQQDKSGLPNDRFSAERPEGSISTLTIQRTEQRDSAMYRCASSLFPGETQYFGPGTRLLVL.

This clonotype was recorded a few times. This rearrangement joins TRBV9 to TRBJ2-3; either TRBD1 or TRBD2 may fit D (6 bases each). This CDR3 spans 18 amino acids. Trimming cost V 1 base and J 2 bases, with 20 bases left between them. The V gene's germline CDR1 is SGDLS and CDR2 YYNGEE. CDR3 nucleotide sequence: TGTGCCAGCAGCGTATACCCCGAATCGGGGGCCAACACAGATACGCAGTATTTT. Translation gives CASSVYPESGANTDTQYF.

This clonotype was observed a few times. The V gene is TRBV5-1, the J gene TRBJ2-2; 8 bases are shared with TRBD1. V shed 3 bases and J 0 bases; nucleotides not matched to a gene: 1. Germline V lookup: CDR1 SGHRS, CDR2 YFSETQ. The length of the CDR3 is 15 residues. The CDR3 here is CASSSTGANTGELFF. CDR3 sequence (DNA): TGCGCCAGCAGCTCGACAGGGGCGAACACCGGGGAGCTGTTTTTT.

The J gene is TRBJ2-7, the V gene TRBV28, with TRBD1 identical over 9 bases. This CDR3 is built from 14 residues. The germline V gene has CDR1 MDHEN and CDR2 SYDVKM. Trimming removed 6 bases from V and 3 bases from J; junction bases left unmatched: 6. CDR3 in DNA: TGTGCCAGCAGGCCCGGGACAGGGATCTACGAGCAGTACTTC. Encoded protein: CASRPGTGIYEQYF.

In this sample, this clonotype turned up a few times. J is TRBJ2-5 and V is TRBV24-1, with D uncertain. The V and J ends lost 5 bases and 1 base respectively, with 13 bases between them. There are 15 residues in the CDR3. Germline assignment: CDR1 KGHDR and CDR2 SFDVKD. The CDR3 region is CATSVAGDSQETQYF. The CDR3 region has the DNA TGTGCCACCAGTGTGGCAGGAGATTCCCAAGAGACCCAGTACTTC.

This sequence joins TRBV20-1 and TRBJ2-7, with a possible D match to TRBD2 (6 bases). Germline V lookup: CDR1 DFQATT, CDR2 SNEGSKA (reference sequence). The V and J ends lost 5 bases and 3 bases respectively, with 26 bases between them. The CDR3 loop spans 17 amino acids. This chain's CDR3 is CSALDLGLVLEGYEQYF. CDR3 nucleotide sequence: TGCAGTGCTCTCGATTTGGGGTTAGTTCTGGAGGGCTACGAGCAGTACTTC.

This chain connects TRBV20-1 to TRBJ2-7, with 11 nucleotides matching TRBD1. The CDR3 is made up of 18 amino acids. Germline-derived CDR1 and CDR2 are DFQATT and SNEGSKA (reference sequence). Trimming at V came to 0 bases and at J to 3 bases, leaving 13 bases not matched to a gene. Written as DNA, the CDR3 is TGCAGTGCTAGAGATGAGGACAGGGGGCGGGCCCACGTCTACGAGCAGTACTTC. Its translation is CSARDEDRGRAHVYEQYF.

In its sample, this clonotype was seen a few times. This chain uses TRBV29-1 with TRBJ2-7, with 8 bases matching TRBD1. The CDR3 is made up of 14 amino acids. The V and J ends lost 3 bases and 6 bases, in that order; junction bases with no gene match: 10. Germline V gene lookup returns CDR1 SQVTM and CDR2 ANQGSEA. Here the CDR3 DNA reads TGCAGCGTTGATAGCCGGGACAGGAGAATCGAGCAGTACTTC. It encodes CSVDSRDRRIEQYF.

This clonotype was seen many times. This sequence joins TRBV4-2 and TRBJ2-7; 9 nucleotides agree with TRBD2. The J segment lost 4 bases and the V segment lost 1 base, leaving 8 bases of the junction unmatched. Germline values: CDR1 LGHNA, CDR2 YNFKEQ. This CDR3 is built from 16 residues. This CDR3 is CASSQGVLAGIYEQYF. The CDR3 region has the DNA TGTGCCAGCAGCCAAGGGGTGCTAGCGGGGATATACGAGCAGTACTTC.

Many counts were recorded for this clonotype. The chain recombines TRBV10-3 with TRBJ2-1, with no clear D. The CDR3 runs 13 residues. Per the germline V gene, CDR1 is ENHRY and CDR2 is SYGVKD. V lost 4 bases, J lost 6 bases, and 10 bases lay in between. CDR3: CAISGGLTNEQFF. CDR3 bases: TGTGCCATCAGTGGCGGCCTCACCAATGAGCAGTTCTTC.

The rearrangement uses TRBV20-1 and TRBJ2-3; 7 bases fit TRBD2. Germline V gene lookup returns CDR1 DFQATT and CDR2 SNEGSKA (reference sequence). V trimming: 6 bases; J trimming: 3 bases; junction bases outside the gene matches: 9. This CDR3 comprises 14 residues. The CDR3, as DNA: TGCAGTGCCCCGGTGGCGGGAGTAACAGATACGCAGTATTTT. Amino acids: CSAPVAGVTDTQYF.

This clonotype showed up many times. This chain uses TRBV9 with TRBJ2-3; 7 bases align to TRBD2. The germline V gene has CDR1 SGDLS and CDR2 YYNGEE. V shed 1 base and J 0 bases; nucleotides not matched to a gene: 5. CDR3 length: 16 residues. The CDR3 reads CASSVLSSGSTDTQYF. The CDR3 coding sequence is TGTGCCAGCAGCGTACTTAGTAGCGGGAGCACAGATACGCAGTATTTT.

The table lists this clonotype with a few counts. The junction does not match germline at one end; this may be a read error. The chain is built from TRBV7-3 and TRBJ2-1; possible D gene TRBD1, 6 bases. The CDR3 spans 15 residues. CDR1 SGHTA and CDR2 FQGTGA come from the germline V gene. CDR3 DNA sequence: TGTGCCAGCAGCCTAACAGGGAGCTCCTACAATGAGCAGTTCTTC. Translating it yields CASSLTGSSYNEQFF.

This clonotype was detected only a few times. The V gene is TRBV24-1, the J gene TRBJ2-6; TRBD1 might be the D (5 bases). V shed 3 bases and J shed 4 bases, with 9 bases lying between them. The CDR3 sequence is 15 residues long. The V gene's germline CDR1 is KGHDR and CDR2 SFDVKD. The CDR3 DNA reads as TGTGCCACCAGTGATCAAAGACAGGGGGCCAACGTCCTGACTTTC. Its protein product is CATSDQRQGANVLTF.

V usage is TRBV6-1 and J usage is TRBJ1-1, with 11 bases matching TRBD1. This CDR3 spans 16 amino acids. V gave up 7 bases and J gave up 5 bases; unmatched junction bases: 12. Germline V lookup: CDR1 MNHNS, CDR2 SASEGT. CDR3 sequence (DNA): TGTGCCAGCACCGCGGACAGGGGGCGCGGGATGACTGAAGCTTTCTTT. Its protein is CASTADRGRGMTEAFF.

Ten or more counts support this clonotype. CDR3 nucleotide sequence: TGCAGCGGGCAGGGTCGTGGGACCGGGGAGCTGTTTTTT. Its translation: CSGQGRGTGELFF. The V and J genes are TRBV29-1 and TRBJ2-2; maybe TRBD1 (5 bases). V was cut by 7 bases and J by 5 bases, with 14 bases left in between. The CDR3 has 13 amino acids. The germline CDR1 and CDR2 sequences are SQVTM and ANQGSEA.

The chain employs TRBV12-3 or TRBV12-4 and TRBJ2-1; the match to TRBD2 covers 8 bases. Trimming cost V 6 bases and J 6 bases; bases outside gene matches: 16. This CDR3 comprises 17 residues. DNA for the CDR3: TGTGCCAGCAGCCCGGGACTCCCGAGCGGGAGAGTCAATGAGCAGTTCTTC. Translation: CASSPGLPSGRVNEQFF.

This chain connects TRBV7-2 to TRBJ1-2; D is perhaps TRBD1 (5 bases). Germline CDR1 SGHTA, CDR2 FQGNSA. The ends were cut back, 5 bases at V and 6 bases at J, with 10 bases in the middle. The CDR3 is 12 amino acids. The CDR3 DNA is TGTGCCAGCAGCCTCCAGGGTCATGGCTACACCTTC. Its translation: CASSLQGHGYTF.

This clonotype was seen a few times. The rearrangement joins TRBV6-5 to TRBJ2-5, with 10 bases matching TRBD2. The CDR3 is made up of 16 amino acids. CDR1 and CDR2 (germline): MNHEY, SVGAGI. Germline trimming cut 2 bases from V and 5 bases from J; bases unmatched to any gene: 8. The CDR3 DNA reads as TGTGCCAGCAGTTACATCAGCGGGGGGGCAGAGGAGACCCAGTACTTC. Translating it yields CASSYISGGAEETQYF.

This clonotype was detected ten times or more. This chain uses TRBV29-1 with TRBJ2-5; TRBD2 agrees at 13 bases. CDR1 and CDR2 from the germline V gene are SQVTM and ANQGSEA. There are 14 residues in the CDR3. Trimming took 5 bases from V and 5 from J; bases not matched to a gene: 5. The CDR3: CSVTSGGALETQYF. The CDR3 coding sequence is TGCAGCGTTACTAGCGGGGGGGCCCTGGAGACCCAGTACTTC.

The chain joins TRBV20-1 to TRBJ2-7; 12 bases match TRBD2. This CDR3 comprises 14 residues. V gave up 0 bases and J gave up 4 bases; unmatched junction bases: 1. The germline CDR1 and CDR2 sequences are DFQATT and SNEGSKA (reference sequence). The CDR3 DNA is TGCAGTGCTAGAGATCTAGCGGGAGGGTACGAGCAGTACTTC. This translates into CSARDLAGGYEQYF.

This clonotype was recorded many times. The chain carries TRBV10-1 and TRBJ2-1, with 9 bases matching TRBD2. The V gene end was trimmed by 0 bases and the J gene end by 10 bases; junction bases not matched to a gene: 10. Germline lookup yields CDR1 WNHNN and CDR2 SYGVQD (reference sequence). The CDR3 is 16 amino acids. This CDR3 reads CASSESIIAGAGEQFF. CDR3 DNA: TGCGCCAGCAGTGAGTCGATAATAGCGGGAGCGGGAGAGCAGTTCTTC.

This clonotype was picked up many times. The chain carries TRBV27 and TRBJ2-3; D ambiguous. CDR3 length: 16 amino acids. The germline gives CDR1 MNHEY, CDR2 SMNVEV (reference sequence). V dropped 5 bases and J dropped 1 base, with 16 bases sitting between them. CDR3 region: CASSDTKVYGTDTQYF. The CDR3 region has the DNA TGTGCCAGCAGTGACACTAAGGTCTACGGCACAGATACGCAGTATTTT.

The rearrangement uses TRBV29-1 and TRBJ2-2, with 10 bases fitting TRBD1. The V segment lost 4 bases and the J segment 6 bases; nucleotides outside the gene matches: 5. CDR1 and CDR2 from the germline V gene are SQVTM and ANQGSEA. The CDR3 sequence is 14 residues long. The CDR3 DNA reads TGCAGCGTTGGACAGGGGGCGCGGTCCGGGGAGCTGTTTTTT. Translation: CSVGQGARSGELFF.

The chain joins TRBV4-2 to TRBJ1-2; D gene unclear. The V end was cut by 0 bases, the J end by 2 bases, with 10 bases between. The CDR3 extends over 15 amino acids. Germline V lookup: CDR1 LGHNA, CDR2 YNFKEQ. The CDR3 here is CASSQDLLTNYGYTF. CDR3 nucleotide sequence: TGTGCCAGCAGCCAAGATCTTTTGACAAACTATGGCTACACCTTC.